This note documents a single TCR beta chain sequence. Its antigen remains unidentified. Clones were sequenced by immunoSEQ multiplex PCR, and TCRdb holds only the in-frame ones, with some missing. The table includes over 100,000 clones, around 90% detected once. This sample was taken from a study of T cell responses to AZD1222 COVID-19 vaccine. Study details: Second-dose groups at about 4 or about 12 weeks were pooled.

Study-wide results and caveats: Clonal diversity was possibly underestimated, and the donors were mostly white British, with more females. Baseline seropositivity characterized only six AZD1222 recipients.

The source was peripheral blood, collected on day 0 of AZD1222 vaccination. This clonotype originated in an adult in good health.

The CDR3 is CASSIYGQRNTEAFF. The CDR3 DNA reads as TGTGCCAGTAGTATTTACGGGCAGCGGAACACTGAAGCTTTCTTT. The chain joins TRBV19 to TRBJ1-1; D call uncertain. Trimming took 3 bases from V and 1 from J, leaving 12 bases between them. The CDR3 spans 15 residues. In germline, CDR1 is LNHDA, CDR2 SQIVND (reference sequence). Looking up the rest from reference TRBV19 and TRBJ1-1 gives the full variable domain: DGGITQSPKYLFRKEGQNVTLSCEQNLNHDAMYWYRQDPGQGLRLIYYSQIVNDFQKGDIAEGYSVSREKKESFPLTVTSAQKNPTAFYLCASSIYGQRNTEAFFGQGTRLTVV.